These T cell receptor beta chains were read from a single sample in a study of response to subunit inactivated influenza vaccine. One entry per CDR3 protein results from TCRdb running MiXCR on the RT-PCR reads. The sample records about 620,000 distinct CDR3 sequences, about 11% being singletons. The input for sequencing was PBMCs from blood, taken on the day of vaccination. Receptors were obtained from a man aged 50 or older who received an inactivated influenza vaccine. The CDR3 runs from the conserved cysteine through the conserved F or W. The order of the fields is CDR3 DNA, CDR3 protein, J gene, D gene, V gene, clone size. D genes are given only for firm matches. A row's size may be missing; if present it is once, few, many or a size class.

DNA: TGTGCCAGCAGCTCAATAGCGGGAGGTGGAGCAGATACGCAGTATTTT
CDR3: CASSSIAGGGADTQYF
J: TRBJ2-3
D: TRBD2
V: TRBV7-8
size: few

DNA: TGCAGTGCCCTAGCGGGGGGGCATGTAGATACGCAGTATTTT
CDR3: CSALAGGHVDTQYF
J: TRBJ2-3
D: TRBD2
V: TRBV20-1
size: .

DNA: TGTGCCAGCAGTTTAAGGACAGAACTTGAACCCATATATTTT
CDR3: CASSLRTELEPIYF
J: TRBJ1-3
D: .
V: TRBV12-3/TRBV12-4
size: .

DNA: TGTGCCAGCAGCCAAGCTCCGGAAAGCTCCTACAATGAGCAGTTCTTC
CDR3: CASSQAPESSYNEQFF
J: TRBJ2-1
D: .
V: TRBV14
size: few

DNA: TGTGCCAGCAGTGACTCCGCCGGTTCACCCCTCCACTTT
CDR3: CASSDSAGSPLHF
J: TRBJ1-6
D: .
V: TRBV6-4
size: few

DNA: TGTGCCAGCAATACCGGGACAGGGTCTCTCTCGGGCTACACCTTC
CDR3: CASNTGTGSLSGYTF
J: TRBJ1-2
D: TRBD1
V: TRBV27
size: few

DNA: TGTGCCAGCAGCCCCGGGACAGGGTGGGAAGCTTTCTTT
CDR3: CASSPGTGWEAFF
J: TRBJ1-1
D: TRBD1
V: TRBV3-1
size: .

DNA: TGTGCCAGCAGACCAACCCGGGACAGCTCTGACTATGGCTACACCTTC
CDR3: CASRPTRDSSDYGYTF
J: TRBJ1-2
D: TRBD1
V: TRBV6-1
size: few

DNA: TGTGCCAGCAGTCTGACTCCACCCCCATACAATGAGCAGTTCTTC
CDR3: CASSLTPPPYNEQFF
J: TRBJ2-1
D: .
V: TRBV6-2/TRBV6-3
size: many

DNA: TGTGCCAGCTCAATAGAACAGGGAAACACTGAAGCTTTCTTT
CDR3: CASSIEQGNTEAFF
J: TRBJ1-1
D: .
V: TRBV18
size: many

DNA: TGCAGCGGCAACAGGGGGAACAATGAGCAGTTCTTC
CDR3: CSGNRGNNEQFF
J: TRBJ2-1
D: TRBD1
V: TRBV29-1
size: .

DNA: TGTGCCACCGGAAGGGGGTCCTACAATGAGCAGTTCTTC
CDR3: CATGRGSYNEQFF
J: TRBJ2-1
D: .
V: TRBV24-1
size: many

DNA: TGTGCCAGCAGTTACTTCGGGACAGGAAATCAGCCCCAGCATTTT
CDR3: CASSYFGTGNQPQHF
J: TRBJ1-5
D: TRBD1
V: TRBV6-2/TRBV6-3
size: few

DNA: TGCAGTGTTCCGGGACAACCCGGCGGGGAGCTGTTTTTT
CDR3: CSVPGQPGGELFF
J: TRBJ2-2
D: .
V: TRBV20-1
size: .

DNA: TGTGCCAGCAGCCAAGAAGGTTTCAATGAGCAGTTCTTC
CDR3: CASSQEGFNEQFF
J: TRBJ2-1
D: .
V: TRBV3-1
size: .

DNA: TGTGCCAGCAGCCATCCGCTGGGACAACTAGCCAAAAACATTCAGTACTTC
CDR3: CASSHPLGQLAKNIQYF
J: TRBJ2-4
D: .
V: TRBV7-8
size: few

DNA: TGTGCCAGCAGTTACGGGACAGGGGATCAAGAGACCCAGTACTTC
CDR3: CASSYGTGDQETQYF
J: TRBJ2-5
D: TRBD1
V: TRBV6-2/TRBV6-3
size: few

DNA: TGTGCCAGCAGTCCCAACTTAGGACAGAGATACAATGAGCAGTTCTTC
CDR3: CASSPNLGQRYNEQFF
J: TRBJ2-1
D: .
V: TRBV12-3/TRBV12-4
size: few

DNA: TGTGCCAGCAGCTTAATAGTCAGCGGGAGGGCCGAAGGCGGGGAGCTGTTTTTT
CDR3: CASSLIVSGRAEGGELFF
J: TRBJ2-2
D: TRBD2
V: TRBV7-3
size: .

DNA: TGTGCCAGCGGAAGGGGAAATCAAGAGACCCAGTACTTC
CDR3: CASGRGNQETQYF
J: TRBJ2-5
D: .
V: TRBV5-6
size: few

DNA: TGCAGTGCTAGATCCGGGACAATAGGTTTATCCCCGTTCTTC
CDR3: CSARSGTIGLSPFF
J: TRBJ2-1
D: .
V: TRBV20-1
size: .

DNA: TGTGCCAGCAGCACCCCGGGTCCGGCTCAGCCCCAGCATTTT
CDR3: CASSTPGPAQPQHF
J: TRBJ1-5
D: .
V: TRBV7-9
size: .

DNA: TGTGCCACCAGTGATTCTCGGCAGGGACGCTCGGCCCAGTACTTC
CDR3: CATSDSRQGRSAQYF
J: TRBJ2-5
D: .
V: TRBV24-1
size: few

DNA: TGTGCCAGCAGTGGCCTCCGGGACAGGGTGCGAGAGACCCAGTACTTC
CDR3: CASSGLRDRVRETQYF
J: TRBJ2-5
D: TRBD1
V: TRBV2
size: .

DNA: TGCGCCAGCAGCCAAGATTCCCAGGGGAAGACCCAGTACTTC
CDR3: CASSQDSQGKTQYF
J: TRBJ2-5
D: .
V: TRBV4-3
size: few

DNA: TGCGCCAGCAGCTTGGTCCCGACAGGGGCCGGGGAGCTGTTTTTT
CDR3: CASSLVPTGAGELFF
J: TRBJ2-2
D: TRBD1
V: TRBV5-1
size: many

DNA: TGTGCCACCAGTGATTGGGACATGGAGAACACCGGGGAGCTGTTTTTT
CDR3: CATSDWDMENTGELFF
J: TRBJ2-2
D: .
V: TRBV24-1
size: few

DNA: TGTGCCAGCAGCCAAGAAGCAGGGTACGTTGAAGCTTTCTTT
CDR3: CASSQEAGYVEAFF
J: TRBJ1-1
D: .
V: TRBV4-2
size: many

DNA: TGCGCCAGCAGGCAAGCGGGAGCTTACGAGCAGTACTTC
CDR3: CASRQAGAYEQYF
J: TRBJ2-7
D: TRBD2
V: TRBV5-1
size: many

DNA: TGTGCCAGCAGCCCACGTCCTCTAGCGGACAATGAGCAGTTCTTC
CDR3: CASSPRPLADNEQFF
J: TRBJ2-1
D: TRBD2
V: TRBV9
size: .

DNA: TGTGCCAGCAGCTTAGCGGGAGGGCCGTTACGAGCCGGGGAGCTGTTTTTT
CDR3: CASSLAGGPLRAGELFF
J: TRBJ2-2
D: TRBD2
V: TRBV28
size: .

DNA: TGCGCCAGCAGCTTACCAGGGGAAACCGGGGAGCTGTTTTTT
CDR3: CASSLPGETGELFF
J: TRBJ2-2
D: .
V: TRBV5-1
size: many

DNA: TGTGCCAGCAGCTTAGACAGGACCAACGAGCAGTACTTC
CDR3: CASSLDRTNEQYF
J: TRBJ2-7
D: .
V: TRBV7-3
size: many

DNA: TGTGCCATCAGTGAGTCTAGCAGGGGCCTCAATCAGCCCCAGCATTTT
CDR3: CAISESSRGLNQPQHF
J: TRBJ1-5
D: .
V: TRBV10-3
size: .

DNA: TGTGCCACCCGTGGAGCGTTTAGCTACAATGAGCAGTTCTTC
CDR3: CATRGAFSYNEQFF
J: TRBJ2-1
D: .
V: TRBV24-1
size: few

DNA: TGTGCCAGCAGCGAGGACAGGCCCCAAGAGACCCAGTACTTC
CDR3: CASSEDRPQETQYF
J: TRBJ2-5
D: TRBD1
V: TRBV5-4
size: .

DNA: TGCGCCAGCAGCGTGGGGGAGGGACTGCTCACCGGGGAGCTGTTTTTT
CDR3: CASSVGEGLLTGELFF
J: TRBJ2-2
D: TRBD2
V: TRBV5-1
size: .

DNA: TGCGCCAGCAGCCAAGCTGAGACTAGCTCGGTCGGGGAGCAGTACTTC
CDR3: CASSQAETSSVGEQYF
J: TRBJ2-7
D: TRBD2
V: TRBV4-3
size: few

DNA: TGTGCCAGCAACCCTGGAGTAGCGGGGGGTGCTTCTACGCAGTATTTT
CDR3: CASNPGVAGGASTQYF
J: TRBJ2-3
D: TRBD2
V: TRBV12-3/TRBV12-4
size: many

DNA: TGTGCCAGCAGCCAAGATATACGAGATACGCAGTATTTT
CDR3: CASSQDIRDTQYF
J: TRBJ2-3
D: .
V: TRBV3-1
size: few

DNA: TGTGCCAGCACCCGGCAGGGACCTGATGGACAGGGGCTTCGGACTAATGAAAAACTGTTTTTT
CDR3: CASTRQGPDGQGLRTNEKLFF
J: TRBJ1-4
D: TRBD1
V: TRBV5-6
size: many

DNA: TGCGCCAGCAGCTTAACGGGGACCTCCTACAATGAGCAGTTCTTC
CDR3: CASSLTGTSYNEQFF
J: TRBJ2-1
D: .
V: TRBV7-2
size: many

DNA: TGTGCCAGCAGGCACAGCTCGAATCCCCGGGAGACCCAGTACTTC
CDR3: CASRHSSNPRETQYF
J: TRBJ2-5
D: .
V: TRBV11-1
size: many

DNA: TGTGCCAGCAGCTTATCTTACCTCGGGCGGGAGGGAGATACGCAGTATTTT
CDR3: CASSLSYLGREGDTQYF
J: TRBJ2-3
D: TRBD2
V: TRBV7-2
size: many

DNA: TGTGCCAGCAGTTTCCTGAACACTGAAGCTTTCTTT
CDR3: CASSFLNTEAFF
J: TRBJ1-1
D: .
V: TRBV28
size: many

DNA: TGTGCCAGCAGTCCAAACGTTGGACAGGGAACCTCCTACGAGCAGTACTTC
CDR3: CASSPNVGQGTSYEQYF
J: TRBJ2-7
D: TRBD1
V: TRBV27
size: .

DNA: TGCAGTGCTAGAGATCCCATCACAGATACGCAGTATTTT
CDR3: CSARDPITDTQYF
J: TRBJ2-3
D: .
V: TRBV20-1
size: .

DNA: TGCAGTGCTAGCCAGAGACAGGGAAGCAATCAGCCCCAGCATTTT
CDR3: CSASQRQGSNQPQHF
J: TRBJ1-5
D: TRBD1
V: TRBV20-1
size: .

DNA: TGTGCCACCAGCGAAACAGGGAACTATGGCTACACCTTC
CDR3: CATSETGNYGYTF
J: TRBJ1-2
D: .
V: TRBV15
size: .